Presented here are 16 T cell receptor beta chains from one specimen sequenced in a study of cytomegalovirus exposure and HLA in healthy donors. Both 60 Vbeta primers and 13 Jbeta primers went into the PCR. Profiled with immunoSEQ multiplex PCR; TCRdb holds only in-frame clones, not every one. There are around 140,000 clones in the sample; around 73% occur only once, and around 2.9% lies in the top ten. The source material was PBMCs. These receptors were taken from a female donor in good health and CMV-seronegative.

A single count supports this clone. The chain employs TRBV4-1 and TRBJ2-5; 8 bases are shared with TRBD1. The J call may be mistaken, given a closer DNA end match to TRBJ2-7. CDR1 is MGHRA and CDR2 is YSYEKL in the germline V gene. The length of the CDR3 is 16 residues. The CDR3 DNA reads as TGCGCCAGCAGCCAAGCCGCGGACAGGGCCACCTACGAGCAGTACTTC. This encodes CASSQAADRATYEQYF.

Remarks on this clone: Mismatch with germline at one junction end may stem from a read error. CDR3 protein: CASSYTGQGNYGYPF. The CDR3 coding sequence is TGTGCCAGCAGTTACACGGGACAGGGAAACTATGGCTACCCCTTC. The chain combines TRBV6-5 with TRBJ1-2, with 9 bases that match TRBD1. The CDR3 has 15 residues. Germline V gene lookup returns CDR1 MNHEY and CDR2 SVGAGI.

The chain couples TRBV19 to TRBJ2-7; the match to TRBD2 covers 8 bases. Germline trimming cut 0 bases from V and 0 bases from J; bases unmatched to any gene: 10. This CDR3 is 18 amino acids long. Germline-derived CDR1 and CDR2 are LNHDA and SQIVND (reference sequence). The CDR3 DNA is TGTGCCAGTAGTATAGATCCCCTCGGTGCGGGAGGCTCCTACGAGCAGTACTTC. This sequence encodes CASSIDPLGAGGSYEQYF.

The chain uses TRBV6-6 and TRBJ2-3, with 8 bases aligning to TRBD2. This CDR3 is 16 amino acids long. V was clipped by 2 bases and J by 1 base; unmatched bases: 5. CDR1 is MNHNY and CDR2 is SVGAGI in the germline V gene (reference sequence). CDR3 loop: CASSYPRGGRTDTQYF. DNA for the CDR3: TGTGCCAGCAGTTACCCACGGGGGGGCCGCACAGATACGCAGTATTTT.

The chain employs TRBV18 and TRBJ1-6; D ambiguous. V shed 3 bases and J shed 7 bases, with 10 bases lying between them. Germline V gene data show CDR1 as KGHSH and CDR2 as LQKENI. This CDR3 comprises 14 residues. The CDR3 protein is CASSPATENSPLHF. CDR3 DNA: TGTGCCAGCTCACCGGCGACGGAGAATTCACCCCTCCACTTT.

This clone was detected once. The rearrangement links TRBV7-2 to TRBJ1-5; D unresolved. This CDR3 region has 14 residues. The V gene lost 6 bases and the J gene lost 0 bases, with 9 bases spanning the gap. Germline CDR1 and CDR2: SGHTA and FQGNSA. As DNA, the CDR3 is TGTGCCAGCAGTCAAGCATATAGCAATCAGCCCCAGCATTTT. As protein: CASSQAYSNQPQHF.

The chain links TRBV28 to TRBJ1-2, with 8 positions matching TRBD1. The CDR3 covers 14 residues. After removal of 3 bases from V and 4 bases from J, the junction contained 4 bases not matched to a gene. Germline V CDR1 and CDR2: MDHEN, SYDVKM. CDR3 region: CASSFRGRFYGYTF. For the CDR3, the DNA is TGTGCCAGCAGTTTCAGGGGGCGATTCTATGGCTACACCTTC.

The gene calls are TRBV4-3 and TRBJ1-1; tentative D call: TRBD1 (5 bases). The ends were cut back, 5 bases at V and 3 bases at J, with 16 bases in the middle. The CDR3 totals 15 residues. CDR1 is LGHNA and CDR2 is YSLEER in the germline V gene. In DNA form, the CDR3 reads TGCGCCAGCAGCGCTGGACAAACTTTACACACTGAAGCTTTCTTT. Amino acid sequence: CASSAGQTLHTEAFF.

The CDR3: CSVEGGEPNYTF. The CDR3 bases are TGCAGCGTTGAAGGGGGGGAACCGAACTACACCTTC. The chain couples TRBV29-1 to TRBJ1-2; weak D call: TRBD1 (5 bases). This CDR3 has 12 amino acids. Between the trimmed V and J ends, which lost 1 base and 10 bases, there was a span of 13 bases. CDR1 and CDR2 (germline): SQVTM, ANQGSEA.

In its sample, this clone was seen a few times. The rearrangement joins TRBV4-3 to TRBJ1-6; TRBD1 aligns across 8 bases. Germline V CDR1 and CDR2: LGHNA, YSLEER. J lost 10 bases, V lost 2 bases, and 10 bases had no gene match. The CDR3 is 16 residues long. CDR3 bases: TGCGCCAGCAGCCAACCCACGCCAGGGGGCAGGTCACCCCTCCACTTT. It is translated as CASSQPTPGGRSPLHF.

The chain carries TRBV18 and TRBJ1-3; D uncertain. The germline V gene has CDR1 KGHSH and CDR2 LQKENI. The V end lost 6 bases, the J end lost 0 bases, and 15 bases lay between the germline ends. The length of the CDR3 is 16 residues. The CDR3 here is CASSRLEGSSGNTIYF. CDR3 sequence (DNA): TGTGCCAGCTCCCGCCTGGAGGGAAGCTCTGGAAACACCATATATTTT.

This clone showed up just once. The chain joins TRBV6-6 to TRBJ2-7, with 10 bases fitting TRBD2. The CDR3 contains 12 residues. The junction had 3 bases not matched to a gene; V was cut back by 6 bases and J by 7 bases. Germline assignment: CDR1 MNHNY and CDR2 SVGAGI (reference sequence). CDR3 nucleotide sequence: TGTGCCAGCAGGGGACTAGCGAGTGAGCAGTACTTC. Protein: CASRGLASEQYF.

The chain carries TRBV7-6 and TRBJ2-2, with TRBD2 matching over 12 bases. The CDR3 consists of 17 residues. Germline V lookup: CDR1 SGHVS, CDR2 FNYEAQ. The ends lost 1 base at V and 1 base at J; junction bases unmatched: 1. The CDR3, as DNA: TGTGCCAGCAGCTTAGGGACTAGCGGGGTGAACACCGGGGAGCTGTTTTTT. Translating gives CASSLGTSGVNTGELFF.

This chain links TRBV30 with TRBJ2-3; D perhaps matches TRBD2 (5 bases). The germline CDR1 and CDR2 sequences are GTSNPN and SVGIG (reference sequence). V shed 3 bases and J shed 6 bases, with 16 bases lying between them. The CDR3 consists of 14 residues. CDR3 residues: CAWRLPARADTQYF. The CDR3 nucleotides are TGTGCCTGGAGGCTCCCAGCGCGGGCCGATACGCAGTATTTT. The variable domain in full, with the rest retrieved from reference TRBV30 and TRBJ2-3, is SQTIHQWPATLVQPVGSPLSLECTVEGTSNPNLYWYRQAAGRGLQLLFYSVGIGQISSEVPQNLSASRPQDRQFILSSKKLLLSDSGFYLCAWRLPARADTQYFGPGTRLTVL.

The rearrangement joins TRBV27 to TRBJ1-4; D is unresolved. This CDR3 contains 15 residues. The germline V gene has CDR1 MNHEY and CDR2 SMNVEV (reference sequence). V shed 2 bases and J shed 8 bases, with 15 bases lying between them. CDR3: CASSLISGKREKLFF. CDR3 nucleotide sequence: TGTGCCAGCAGTTTAATATCCGGGAAAAGGGAAAAACTGTTTTTT.

This sequence joins TRBV5-1 and TRBJ2-5; D is uncertain. The CDR3 is made up of 17 amino acids. V shed 4 bases and J shed 2 bases, with 21 bases lying between them. The germline V gene has CDR1 SGHRS and CDR2 YFSETQ. CDR3 coding DNA: TGCGCCAGCAGCCCCCTGAAGTTAACACAAGTTCAAGAGACCCAGTACTTC. Translating it yields CASSPLKLTQVQETQYF.